The rows below give T cell receptor beta chains drawn from one sample of a study of blood T cell repertoires in COVID-19. Clones were sequenced by immunoSEQ multiplex PCR, and TCRdb holds only the in-frame ones, with some missing. Of around 160,000 clones listed, approximately 80% are singletons. Sequenced input: peripheral blood. All receptors come from a woman in her thirties or forties with active or convalescent COVID-19. The CDR3 runs from the conserved cysteine through the conserved F or W. A D gene is named only where the DNA matches it firmly. A row's size may be missing; if present it is once, few, many or a size class.

cdr3_nt,cdr3_aa,v_call,clone_size,j_call,d_call
TGCGCCAGCAGCAAGGGCGACAGGGACCAAGAGACCCAGTACTTC,CASSKGDRDQETQYF,TRBV5-1,-,TRBJ2-5,TRBD1
TGCGCCAGCAGGTACTCCCCCGACACTGAAGCTTTCTTT,CASRYSPDTEAFF,TRBV5-1,-,TRBJ1-1,-
TGCGCCAGCAGCAAAGAGGGTGGCTATGGCTACACCTTC,CASSKEGGYGYTF,TRBV10-1,-,TRBJ1-2,-
TGTGCCAGCAGCCTACTTACGGGACAGGGTGGGGGCTACACCTTC,CASSLLTGQGGGYTF,TRBV5-4,-,TRBJ1-2,TRBD1
TGCGCCAGCAGCCAAGGCCCACGTGGGGCATTGAACACTGAAGCTTTCTTT,CASSQGPRGALNTEAFF,TRBV4-3,-,TRBJ1-1,-
TGTGCCAGTAGTCCAGGGCAGGATAGCAATCAGCCCCAGCATTTT,CASSPGQDSNQPQHF,TRBV19,-,TRBJ1-5,-
TGTGCCAGCAGCGTAGGGGCAGCCCTTCCGAACTCTGGGGCCAACGTCCTGACTTTC,CASSVGAALPNSGANVLTF,TRBV9,-,TRBJ2-6,-
TGTGCCAGCTTAAAGGGGATGAACACTGAAGCTTTCTTT,CASLKGMNTEAFF,TRBV28,-,TRBJ1-1,-
TGCGCCAGCAGTCGAGGAGGACTAGCGGGGATATACAATGAGCAGTTCTTC,CASSRGGLAGIYNEQFF,TRBV4-1,-,TRBJ2-1,TRBD2
TGTGCCAGCAGTGGGCGGGGTCACTATGGCTACACCTTC,CASSGRGHYGYTF,TRBV6-2/TRBV6-3,-,TRBJ1-2,-
TGTGCCAGCAGCTCTCCCTACAGGGCGACGTCGTATGGCTACACCTTC,CASSSPYRATSYGYTF,TRBV7-2,-,TRBJ1-2,-
TGTGCCAGCAGTCCATTGGCCGGGGGAGGCGCGGGCTATGGCTACACCTTC,CASSPLAGGGAGYGYTF,TRBV6-2/TRBV6-3,once,TRBJ1-2,-
TGTGCCACCAGTGATTCTGGACAGATCCTGTATGGCTACACCTTC,CATSDSGQILYGYTF,TRBV24-1,-,TRBJ1-2,-
TGTGCCAGCAGCTTCGCGAACAGGGGGTGGACTGAAGCTTTCTTT,CASSFANRGWTEAFF,TRBV7-9,-,TRBJ1-1,TRBD1
TGTGCCAGCAGCCCCTGGCGGGGGGATAGCAATCAGCCCCAGCATTTT,CASSPWRGDSNQPQHF,TRBV28,-,TRBJ1-5,-
TGTGCCAGCAGCCAAGATGGGACAGGAGGCACTGAAGCTTTCTTT,CASSQDGTGGTEAFF,TRBV14,once,TRBJ1-1,TRBD1
TGTGCCAGCAGCCCCCAAACGGACACCTCTAACTATGGCTACACCTTC,CASSPQTDTSNYGYTF,TRBV21-1,-,TRBJ1-2,-
TGTGCCAGCAGTGTTGTCAACAGGGGCAATCAGCCCCAGCATTTT,CASSVVNRGNQPQHF,TRBV2,-,TRBJ1-5,-
TGTGCCAGTAGTATCTCCTTCAGGGGCTCTGGGGCCAACGTCCTGACTTTC,CASSISFRGSGANVLTF,TRBV19,once,TRBJ2-6,-
TGTGCCAGCACCAGACAGGGTGGTAATTCACCCCTCCACTTT,CASTRQGGNSPLHF,TRBV5-4,once,TRBJ1-6,TRBD1
TGTGCCAGCAGCCCGGGACTAGCTGGGTTCTATAGCACCGGGGAGCTGTTTTTT,CASSPGLAGFYSTGELFF,TRBV7-6,-,TRBJ2-2,TRBD2
TGCGCCAGCAGCCAAGCTCTGGCAGGGCCTTCTAATCAGCCCCAGCATTTT,CASSQALAGPSNQPQHF,TRBV4-1,-,TRBJ1-5,-
TGTGCCATCAGTGAGTCGATGACAGCTAACTATGGCTACACCTTC,CAISESMTANYGYTF,TRBV10-3,-,TRBJ1-2,-
TGTGCCAGCAGCTTAGAACAACCGGGAGTGGGCTCCGAGCAGTACTTC,CASSLEQPGVGSEQYF,TRBV7-2,-,TRBJ2-7,-
TGTGCCAGCAGCCAACAGGGAGGGGACACTGAAGCTTTCTTT,CASSQQGGDTEAFF,TRBV11-2,-,TRBJ1-1,-
TGTGCCAGCAGCTTGGAGGGGACAGCGGACTATGGCTACACCTTC,CASSLEGTADYGYTF,TRBV5-4,-,TRBJ1-2,TRBD1
TGTGCCAGCTCACCACCGGGCAGGATCTATGGCTACACCTTC,CASSPPGRIYGYTF,TRBV18,-,TRBJ1-2,-
TGTGCCACCAGCAGGGACAGGGGCCTGGGTTTCTTT,CATSRDRGLGFF,TRBV15,-,TRBJ1-1,TRBD1
TGTGCCAGCAAAACCGCAGGAAACTATGGCTACACCTTC,CASKTAGNYGYTF,TRBV9,-,TRBJ1-2,-
TGTGCCTGGAGATCACCCTTGGGTACTAGCGACCACACAGATACGCAGTATTTT,CAWRSPLGTSDHTDTQYF,TRBV30,-,TRBJ2-3,TRBD2
TGCGCCAGCACCCAGGGACTAGCGGGGGGGCCCCAAGAGACCCAGTACTTC,CASTQGLAGGPQETQYF,TRBV5-1,-,TRBJ2-5,TRBD2
TGTGCCAGCAGTTTTCGCCTAGCCTCCTACGAGCAGTACTTC,CASSFRLASYEQYF,TRBV27,-,TRBJ2-7,-
TGCGCCAGCAGCTTGGCCGGGAACACTGAAGCTTTCTTT,CASSLAGNTEAFF,TRBV5-1,few,TRBJ1-1,-
TGTGCCAGCAGCCAAGACGCAGGGCTGGGACTGGGTGCCTACAATGAGCAGTTCTTC,CASSQDAGLGLGAYNEQFF,TRBV4-2,-,TRBJ2-1,-
TGTGCCGTTATACAGGGTGATGGCTACACCTTC,CAVIQGDGYTF,TRBV2,-,TRBJ1-2,-
TGTGCCAGCAATCGCGCGGCTAACTATGGCTACACCTTC,CASNRAANYGYTF,TRBV28,-,TRBJ1-2,-
TGTGCCAGCAGCCTCTTTGGGAGAGTTTCAACTAATGAAAAACTGTTTTTT,CASSLFGRVSTNEKLFF,TRBV5-5,-,TRBJ1-4,-
TGTGCCAGCAGTTACTCTATAGGAGGGGTTAACACTGAAGCTTTCTTT,CASSYSIGGVNTEAFF,TRBV6-2/TRBV6-3,-,TRBJ1-1,-
TGTGCCAGCAGTCGACAGGGGAACACTGAAGCTTTCTTT,CASSRQGNTEAFF,TRBV6-5,-,TRBJ1-1,TRBD1
TGTGCCAGCAGCCAAGCCGCGGATGGGGATACGCAGTATTTT,CASSQAADGDTQYF,TRBV4-2,-,TRBJ2-3,-
TGTGCCAGCGCCGGAGATGGAAACACCATATATTTT,CASAGDGNTIYF,TRBV5-4,few,TRBJ1-3,-
TGTGCCATCAGTGAGCGGGGACAGAACACTGAAGCTTTCTTT,CAISERGQNTEAFF,TRBV10-3,-,TRBJ1-1,-
TGTGCCAGCAGTCTGGGGACTACTAGCGAGCAGTACTTC,CASSLGTTSEQYF,TRBV12-3/TRBV12-4,-,TRBJ2-7,TRBD2
TGTGCCAGTAGTATCGGGGAGACTTATAATTCACCCCTCCACTTT,CASSIGETYNSPLHF,TRBV19,-,TRBJ1-6,-
TGCGCCAGCAGCTTGGGACAGCAGGGCGCCGGGGCCAACGTCCTGACTTTC,CASSLGQQGAGANVLTF,TRBV5-1,once,TRBJ2-6,-
TGTGCCAGCAGTTACTCCAGCAGGGCTGGCTACACCTTC,CASSYSSRAGYTF,TRBV6-5,-,TRBJ1-2,-
TGTGCCACCGGGACTAGCGGTTCCTACGAGCAGTACTTC,CATGTSGSYEQYF,TRBV10-3,-,TRBJ2-7,TRBD2
TGTGCCAGCAGTAGCGGACAGGGGGCTTTCTCTGGAAACACCATATATTTT,CASSSGQGAFSGNTIYF,TRBV25-1,-,TRBJ1-3,TRBD1
TGCGCCAGCACCAAACAAACAGGGCCGCATCAGCCCCAGCATTTT,CASTKQTGPHQPQHF,TRBV5-1,-,TRBJ1-5,-
TGCGCCAGCCCTTTCGGGACAGGGGTTTTGCAGTCGCATTTT,CASPFGTGVLQSHF,TRBV10-1,-,TRBJ1-5,TRBD1
TGCGCCAGCATGGGGGGTACCGCGAACACCGGGGAGCTGTTTTTT,CASMGGTANTGELFF,TRBV5-1,-,TRBJ2-2,-
TGTGCCAGCACCCGGGCCCCGGACAGCGCCTACGAGCAGTACTTC,CASTRAPDSAYEQYF,TRBV6-5,few,TRBJ2-7,-
TGTGCCAGCAGCGTAGTACTAGCGGGAGGGGCGGATACGCAGTATTTT,CASSVVLAGGADTQYF,TRBV9,-,TRBJ2-3,TRBD2
TGTGCCAGCAGTTACCCCGGGACTAGCGGCACTCTACGCGAGCAGTACTTC,CASSYPGTSGTLREQYF,TRBV28,-,TRBJ2-7,TRBD2